Each of the 4 T cell receptor beta chains below was sequenced from the same sample in a study of cytomegalovirus exposure and HLA in healthy donors. A multiplex PCR was run with 60 Vbeta primers and 13 Jbeta primers. TCRdb's copy holds only in-frame clones and misses some; the assay was immunoSEQ multiplex PCR. The repertoire holds 160,000 or so clones, about 80% seen once, with roughly 4.7% in the top ten. Sequencing was done on a sample of PBMCs. The receptors shown here come from a man aged 25 to 45 in good health and CMV-seronegative.

This chain's CDR3 is CASSPRGASSYNSPLHF. The CDR3 DNA sequence: TGTGCCAGTAGTCCCCGTGGAGCCAGCTCCTATAATTCACCCCTCCACTTT. V and J are TRBV19 and TRBJ1-6, with D unresolved. V lost 5 bases and J lost 0, with 14 bases in between. Germline V gives CDR1 LNHDA, CDR2 SQIVND (reference sequence). This CDR3 contains 17 residues.

The chain links TRBV27 to TRBJ2-1; D may be TRBD1 (5 bases). V was clipped by 7 bases and J by 5 bases, with 12 bases between them. The germline gives CDR1 MNHEY, CDR2 SMNVEV (reference sequence). This CDR3 comprises 13 residues. The CDR3 DNA is TGTGCCAGCACCCCCGCAGGGCACAATGAGCAGTTCTTC. This codes for CASTPAGHNEQFF.

About this clone itself: One end of the junction varies from germline; a read error may be responsible. J is TRBJ1-6 and V is TRBV28; D is unresolved. CDR1 is MDHEN and CDR2 is SYDVKM in the germline V gene. CDR3 length equals 14 residues. The CDR3 DNA sequence: TGTGCCAGCCGTTTCTCGGGATATAATTCACCCCTCCACTTT. Its translation is CASRFSGYNSPLHF.

This clone has only a few counts. The chain uses TRBV5-1 and TRBJ2-2; D is ambiguous. The CDR3 covers 15 residues. V lost 3 bases to trimming and J lost 1 base, with 10 bases between them. Per germline, CDR1 SGHRS and CDR2 YFSETQ. Here the CDR3 DNA reads TGCGCCAGCAGCTCGCAGGTGGGGAACACCGGGGAGCTGTTTTTT. This codes for CASSSQVGNTGELFF.